The clone carrying this T cell receptor beta chain was seen only a few times. The sample belongs to a study of human T cells and chemical hapten exposure. One entry per CDR3 protein results from TCRdb running MiXCR on the RACE reads. This sample carries about 360,000 distinct CDR3 sequences, 4.8% of them seen once, and the ten largest clones take 2% to 2.5%. CDR1 and CDR2 (germline): SGHVS, FQNEAQ. The CDR3 covers 17 residues. Trimming cost V 4 bases and J 7 bases, with 23 bases left between them. The time point here: patch test 1, 2 weeks after DPC sensitization. Treatment meaning: therapeutic diphenylcyclopropenone sensitization with weekly scalp DPC.

The sequenced sample was whole blood, obtained in connection with sensitization to the hapten diphenylcyclopropenone (DPC). The gene calls are TRBV7-8 and TRBJ2-1; D call uncertain. The sequence was obtained from a woman between 45 and 60 years old with alopecia areata. Some clones in this sample may be carry-over from other donors' samples. The CDR3 sequence: CASSSPYRTDFRNEQFF. The CDR3 DNA follows: TGTGCCAGCAGCTCACCCTATAGAACCGACTTTCGGAATGAGCAGTTCTTC.